These 15 T cell receptor beta chains came from one sample sequenced in a study of Tregs in tolerant kidney transplant recipients. Recipients received nonmyeloablative bone marrow transplants from related graft donors, with transient mixed chimerism. Libraries were prepared by immunoSEQ multiplex PCR; TCRdb keeps only in-frame clonotypes and omits some of them. This sample's clone table lists under 30,000 clones. This material consisted of CD4+ T cells from blood (PBMCs), taken 6 months after the transplant. The receptors originated from a human patient who received a combined kidney and bone marrow transplant. These T cells may partly come from the graft donor.

Remarks on this clone: The read gets to within 3 residues of the CDR3 end, and the germline J gene fills in the rest. The chain carries TRBV20-1 and TRBJ2-5; 7 bases agree with TRBD1. Trimming took 5 bases from V and 1 from J; bases not matched to a gene: 1. Germline V lookup: CDR1 DFQATT, CDR2 SNEGSKA (reference sequence). The CDR3 is made up of 12 amino acids. The part of the CDR3 DNA that was read is TGCAGTGCTTGGGACAGCCAAGAGACC. Its protein product is CSAWDSQET. The complete CDR3 sequence is CSAWDSQETQYF.

A remark on this clone: The CDR3 end is not reached by the read, which stops 3 residues before it; the germline J gene fills it in. V and J are TRBV7-2 and TRBJ2-2, with D uncertain. CDR1 SGHTA and CDR2 FQGNSA come from the germline V gene. V lost 0 bases, J lost 6 bases, and 11 bases lay in between. The CDR3 spans 15 residues. CDR3 in amino acids: CASSLAIPGAGELFF. The part of the CDR3 DNA that was read is TGTGCCAGCAGCTTAGCGATCCCAGGAGCCGGGGAG.

On this clone: The read halts 3 residues ahead of the CDR3 end, with the missing end drawn from the germline J gene. This rearrangement joins TRBV7-8 to TRBJ1-1; 7 nucleotides agree with TRBD1. This CDR3 is built from 13 residues. Germline lookup yields CDR1 SGHVS and CDR2 FQNEAQ. Here the CDR3 reads CASSQGVLNRAFF. Partial CDR3 DNA: TGTGCCAGCAGTCAGGGGGTATTGAATCGA.

A remark on this clone: The missing CDR3 end, 3 residues past where the read stops, is filled in from the germline J gene. The same CDR3 also results from other DNA sequences found in this sample. This sequence joins TRBV2 and TRBJ1-6; D might be TRBD1 (6 bases). This CDR3 is 14 amino acids long. The V end lost 4 bases, the J end lost 10 bases, and 14 bases lay between the germline ends. CDR1 and CDR2 (germline): SNHLY, FYNNEI. CDR3 DNA (partial): TGTGCCAGCAGTGGGCAGGGGAGCAGATCACCC. Its protein is CASSGQGSRSP. The CDR3 reads in full as CASSGQGSRSPLHF.

To note about this clone: The observed sequence ends 3 residues before the CDR3 terminus, with the missing tail filled in from the germline J gene. This rearrangement joins TRBV11-3 to TRBJ2-3, with TRBD1 matching over 8 bases. The CDR3 has 15 amino acids. After removal of 1 base from V and 4 bases from J, the junction contained 4 bases not matched to a gene. Per the germline V gene, CDR1 is SGHNT and CDR2 is YENEEA. The sequenced part of the CDR3 DNA is TGTGCCAGCAGCTTAGGACAGGGGAAGGCAGATACG. It yields the protein CASSLGQGKADT. The complete CDR3 reads CASSLGQGKADTQYF.

This clone ranks as medium-sized (0.01 to 0.1%) in terms of frequency. The read ends 3 residues before the CDR3 terminus; that terminus is restored from the germline J gene. The chain carries TRBV5-5 and TRBJ2-3, with a possible D match to TRBD1 (5 bases). Germline lookup yields CDR1 SGHKS and CDR2 YYEKEE (reference sequence). Trimming cost V 0 bases and J 4 bases, with 9 bases left between them. This CDR3 region has 14 residues. The CDR3 bases that were read are TGTGCCAGCAGCTTGGAGTGGGGCTCAGATACG. It yields the protein CASSLEWGSDT. The CDR3 reads in full as CASSLEWGSDTQYF.

As for this clone: The read halts 3 residues ahead of the CDR3 end, with the missing end drawn from the germline J gene. The chain combines TRBV7-2 with TRBJ1-5; D gene unclear. V lost 0 bases, J lost 5 bases, and 11 bases lay in between. CDR1 is SGHTA, CDR2 FQGNSA, per germline. The CDR3 is made up of 15 amino acids. Incomplete CDR3 DNA: TGTGCCAGCAGCTTAGCGACGGCACTAGATCAGCCC. This encodes CASSLATALDQP. The whole CDR3 protein reads CASSLATALDQPQHF.

Notes on this clone: The read gets to within 3 residues of the CDR3 end, and the germline J gene fills in the rest. This chain joins TRBV20-1 and TRBJ2-5, with 10 bases fitting TRBD2. CDR1 and CDR2 (germline): DFQATT, SNEGSKA (reference sequence). Unmatched junction bases numbered 2, after V lost 4 bases and J lost 0 bases. The CDR3 covers 14 residues. CDR3 sequence: CSAKLAGNQETQYF. CDR3 bases read: TGCAGTGCTAAACTAGCGGGAAACCAAGAGACC.

In the case of this clone: The DNA ends 3 residues before the CDR3 does, and the rest of the CDR3 is filled in from the germline J gene. The V gene is TRBV5-1, the J gene TRBJ2-3, with D perhaps matching TRBD1 (5 bases). The CDR3 contains 16 residues. The ends were cut back, 4 bases at V and 6 bases at J, with 21 bases in the middle. Germline V gives CDR1 SGHRS, CDR2 YFSETQ. CDR3 amino acids: CASSPGAQGQTDTQYF. The sequenced CDR3 bases are TGCGCCAGCAGCCCCGGAGCTCAGGGCCAGACGGATACG. Supplemented by reference TRBV5-1 and TRBJ2-3, the full variable domain reads KAGVTQTPRYLIKTRGQQVTLSCSPISGHRSVSWYQQTPGQGLQFLFEYFSETQRNKGNFPGRFSGRQFSNSRSEMNVSTLELGDSALYLCASSPGAQGQTDTQYFGPGTRLTVL.

As concerns this clone: The read is 3 residues too short to cover the CDR3 end, so that end is filled in from the germline J gene. V and J are TRBV28 and TRBJ1-5, with D possibly TRBD1 on 6 matching bases. CDR1 is MDHEN, CDR2 SYDVKM, per germline. The CDR3 covers 15 residues. Trimming pared 7 bases from V and 2 bases from J, leaving 15 bases between. CDR3 DNA, as far as it was read: TGTGCCAGCAACGAGGGCGGGGGGCGCAATCAGCCC. Translated, it gives CASNEGGGRNQP. The whole CDR3 sequence is CASNEGGGRNQPQHF. Looking up the rest from reference TRBV28 and TRBJ1-5 gives the full variable domain: DVKVTQSSRYLVKRTGEKVFLECVQDMDHENMFWYRQDPGLGLRLIYFSYDVKMKEKGDIPEGYSVSREKKERFSLILESASTNQTSMYLCASNEGGGRNQPQHFGDGTRLSIL.

Details on this clone: The CDR3 end falls 3 residues outside the read, so it is completed with the germline J gene. This chain connects TRBV19 to TRBJ1-5; the D gene is possibly TRBD1 (6 bases). The V and J ends lost 7 bases and 3 bases respectively, with 10 bases between them. This CDR3 is 13 amino acids long. Germline V gene sequence: CDR1 LNHDA, CDR2 SQIVND (reference sequence). The chain's CDR3 is CASTGQNNQPQHF. The covered CDR3 bases are TGTGCCAGTACTGGACAGAACAATCAGCCC.

About this clone itself: The CDR3 extends 3 residues past the end of the read, so its final part is completed from the germline J gene. This chain links TRBV19 with TRBJ1-1, with D possibly being TRBD1 (6 bases). Trimming shortened V by 3 bases and J by 7 bases, and 24 bases separated the two germline ends. From germline, CDR1 is LNHDA and CDR2 SQIVND (reference sequence). CDR3 length: 17 amino acids. The CDR3 loop reads CASSISLDSRYPNEAFF. CDR3 DNA (partial): TGTGCCAGTAGTATTTCACTGGACAGTCGATACCCCAATGAA.

As to this clone: With the read ending 3 residues before the CDR3 end, the germline J gene is used to fill in that end. The rearrangement uses TRBV2 and TRBJ1-5; a weak D match, TRBD1 (6 bases). The CDR3 consists of 14 residues. V was clipped by 4 bases and J by 2 bases, with 9 bases between them. Germline assignment: CDR1 SNHLY and CDR2 FYNNEI. This chain's CDR3 is CASSVGGGNQPQHF. Incomplete CDR3 DNA: TGTGCCAGCAGTGTAGGGGGGGGCAATCAGCCC.

As to this clone: The CDR3 is cut off 3 residues early in the read; its end comes from the germline J gene. This chain joins TRBV2 and TRBJ1-1, with TRBD1 identical over 11 bases. Trimming took 6 bases from V and 5 from J; bases not matched to a gene: 5. There are 14 residues in the CDR3. Germline V gene sequence: CDR1 SNHLY, CDR2 FYNNEI. CDR3 DNA, as far as it was read: TGTGCCAGCAGGGACAGGGGGCGAGGAACTGAA. It specifies CASRDRGRGTE. The complete CDR3 protein is CASRDRGRGTEAFF.

Comments on this clone: Coverage ceases 3 residues before the CDR3 finishes, and the germline J gene fills in the end. The V call is TRBV5-3, the J call TRBJ2-1; 9 bases map to TRBD2. TRBV5-3 is an ORF, and what it does is uncertain. The CDR3 sequence is 15 residues long. Germline trimming cut 4 bases from V and 2 bases from J; bases unmatched to any gene: 4. CDR3 DNA (partial): TGTGCCAGAAGCATACGACTAGCGGCCTACAATGAG. It specifies CARSIRLAAYNE. The full-length CDR3 reads as CARSIRLAAYNEQFF.